The 10 T cell receptor beta chains listed next were all sequenced from one sample in a study of beta chain features in type 1 diabetes. Overall study results and limits: Moderately but significantly shorter TCRB CDR3s were found in Type 1 diabetes patients in all four CD4+ subsets.

Expressed TCRB transcripts were sequenced because the isolated RNA had all been reverse transcribed beforehand. Produced via immunoSEQ multiplex PCR; TCRdb's table is partial and in-frame only. Among more than 550,000 clones listed, over 13% were seen once. The antigens these receptors bind are not known. The material sequenced was naive CD4+ T cells from blood. These receptors originate from a man younger than 30 with type 1 diabetes.

This clone has more than one count but fewer than ten. The chain links TRBV25-1 to TRBJ2-5; possibly TRBD2 for D (5 bases). Germline V gene data show CDR1 as MGHDK and CDR2 as SYGVNS. V lost 5 bases to trimming and J lost 4 bases, with 20 bases between them. The CDR3 has 16 amino acids. Here the CDR3 DNA reads TGTGCCAGCAGTATGATGAGTAGCGCTCCGTCAGAGACCCAGTACTTC. This sequence encodes CASSMMSSAPSETQYF.

This clone has only a few counts. The gene calls are TRBV11-2 and TRBJ2-3; 8 bases align to TRBD2. Germline CDR1 and CDR2: SGHAT and FQNNGV. The trim removed 7 bases at V and 2 bases at J, leaving 5 bases unmatched. The CDR3 covers 14 residues. CDR3: CASTPLAATDTQYF. CDR3 nucleotide sequence: TGTGCCAGCACCCCACTAGCGGCCACAGATACGCAGTATTTT.

This chain connects TRBV20-1 to TRBJ2-7, with 7 bases matching TRBD2. The CDR3 length is 11 residues. Looked up from germline, CDR1 is DFQATT and CDR2 is SNEGSKA (reference sequence). CDR3 sequence: CGGGDAYEQYF. CDR3 in DNA: TGCGGGGGAGGGGACGCCTACGAGCAGTACTTC.

The V call is TRBV28, the J call TRBJ2-7; 7 bases fit TRBD1. Germline CDR1 and CDR2: MDHEN and SYDVKM. This CDR3 region has 14 residues. J gave up 10 bases and V 9 bases, and 18 bases lay outside the gene matches. The CDR3 here is CASSVGDSPGSQYF. Here the CDR3 DNA reads TGTGCCAGTTCCGTGGGGGACAGCCCAGGGTCTCAGTACTTC.

This clone was recorded a few times. The V gene is TRBV5-1, the J gene TRBJ1-1, with D possibly TRBD1 on 5 matching bases. This CDR3 region has 14 residues. The germline gives CDR1 SGHRS, CDR2 YFSETQ. V lost 7 bases, J lost 1 base, and 14 bases lay in between. The CDR3 here is CASSPAGENTEAFF. CDR3 nucleotides: TGCGCCAGCTCCCCGGCGGGGGAGAACACTGAAGCTTTCTTT.

The rearrangement joins TRBV4-2 to TRBJ2-1; D is uncertain. The germline CDR1 and CDR2 sequences are LGHNA and YNFKEQ. The CDR3 has 15 residues. Trimming cost V 5 bases and J 10 bases, with 21 bases left between them. CDR3 region: CASSWADVLTGEQFF. As DNA, the CDR3 is TGTGCCAGCAGCTGGGCGGACGTCCTCACTGGGGAGCAGTTCTTC.

This clone has just a few counts. V is TRBV29-1 and J is TRBJ2-7; D is ambiguous. Germline V gene lookup returns CDR1 SQVTM and CDR2 ANQGSEA. This CDR3 region has 11 residues. V was cut by 3 bases and J by 13 bases, with 16 bases left in between. CDR3 coding DNA: TGCAGCGTTGAGTACGCAGGTGGAACTTACTTC. This gives the protein CSVEYAGGTYF.

This clone was picked up a small number of times. V and J are TRBV5-6 and TRBJ2-2; a possible D gene is TRBD2 (5 bases). Looked up from germline, CDR1 is SGHDT and CDR2 is YYEEEE. The CDR3 sequence is 15 residues long. Trimming took 0 bases from V and 7 from J, leaving 13 bases between them. The CDR3 loop reads CASSLVSGIVGELFF. As DNA, the CDR3 is TGTGCCAGCAGCTTGGTATCCGGGATCGTCGGGGAGCTGTTTTTT.

This chain connects TRBV11-2 to TRBJ2-7; unclear D gene. The CDR3 is made up of 13 amino acids. Germline lookup yields CDR1 SGHAT and CDR2 FQNNGV. The V gene lost 1 base and the J gene lost 4 bases, with 8 bases spanning the gap. CDR3 DNA sequence: TGTGCCAGCAGCTTAGTATCCGGGTACGAGCAGTACTTC. Translated, it gives CASSLVSGYEQYF.

CDR3 nucleotide sequence: TGTGCCAGCAGTTACTCATTGGGGGTCGCGAACACTGAAGCTTTCTTT. As protein: CASSYSLGVANTEAFF. The gene calls are TRBV6-5 and TRBJ1-1; possible D gene TRBD1, 5 bases. With 0 bases removed from V and 1 base from J, the gap between germline ends came to 12 bases. CDR1 is MNHEY, CDR2 SVGAGI, per germline. This CDR3 comprises 16 residues.